This TCR beta chain comes out of a study of T cells in Graves' hyperthyroidism and ophthalmopathy. Study findings and constraints: Blood shared most expanded thyroid clonotypes above 0.001. The model anticipated ophthalmopathy a median about 6.5 months pre-onset. By a 13 V-J model, ophthalmopathy was set apart from stable hyperthyroidism.

TCR beta CDR3 region amplification was performed from RNA transcripts. A set of HTBI primers served as the primers for a first-round RT-PCR of the TCR CDR3. TCRdb re-derived calls from the multiplex PCR reads in MiXCR, one entry per CDR3 protein. Of hundreds of thousands of distinct CDR3 sequences listed, 11% to 15% are singletons. Deletions cut 4 bases from V and 5 bases from J, with 12 bases between. The CDR3 spans 13 residues. From germline, CDR1 is SGDLS and CDR2 YYNGEE. In its sample, this clonotype was seen once. No antigen is known for it. The final CDR3 position lacks the conserved phenylalanine or tryptophan, pointing to a likely read error.

Sequencing input: blood. The chain carries TRBV9 and TRBJ2-5; the D is unclear. This clonotype was sampled from a woman aged 18-35 years with Graves' hyperthyroidism. This CDR3 is CASSPTPVETQYL. As DNA, the CDR3 is TGTGCCAGCAGCCCCACCCCTGTGGAGACCCAGTACCTC.